Each of the 9 T cell receptor beta chains below was sequenced from the same sample in a study of blood T cells in healthy people across ages. The authors ran a second PCR of about 7 to 12 cycles using a sample-barcoded 5' primer and a J-beta primer mix. Using its own MiXCR run on the 5' RACE reads, TCRdb lists one record per CDR3 protein. In the table there are about 620,000 distinct CDR3 sequences, roughly 21% of which are singletons. The sequenced sample was blood. All receptors come from an older man in good health.

This clonotype was picked up a small number of times. The rearrangement uses TRBV5-1 and TRBJ2-2; D perhaps matches TRBD1 (6 bases). The CDR3 is made up of 15 amino acids. Germline V gene lookup returns CDR1 SGHRS and CDR2 YFSETQ. V lost 2 bases and J lost 7, with 15 bases in between. The CDR3 region has the DNA TGCGCCAGCAGCTTAGTGTCAGGGGTGGACGGGGAGCTGTTTTTT. Protein sequence: CASSLVSGVDGELFF.

V and J are TRBV10-3 and TRBJ2-3; 8 nucleotides align to TRBD1. Germline values: CDR1 ENHRY, CDR2 SYGVKD. V was pared by 3 bases and J by 2 bases, with 7 bases of the junction left unmatched. The CDR3 totals 16 residues. CDR3 sequence reads: CAISDPTGGPTDTQYF. CDR3 DNA sequence: TGTGCCATCAGTGACCCCACAGGGGGACCCACAGATACGCAGTATTTT.

The J gene is TRBJ2-2, the V gene TRBV6-2 or TRBV6-3; D is perhaps TRBD1 (5 bases). Trimming took 5 bases from V and 6 from J, leaving 13 bases between them. Germline assignment: CDR1 MNHEY and CDR2 SVGEGT. This CDR3 has 14 residues. The CDR3 nucleotides read TGTGCCAGCAGTGGACCAGGGTTCGCCGGGGAGCTGTTTTTT. Its translation: CASSGPGFAGELFF.

The chain carries TRBV5-1 and TRBJ2-7; a possible D gene is TRBD1 (6 bases). V was pared by 3 bases and J by 3 bases, with 16 bases between. The CDR3 extends over 15 amino acids. In germline, CDR1 is SGHRS, CDR2 YFSETQ. CDR3 sequence (DNA): TGCGCCAGCAGCTCGGCCCCCCTGGGACACTACGAGCAGTACTTC. The encoded protein is CASSSAPLGHYEQYF.

This clonotype turned up a few times. The chain recombines TRBV27 with TRBJ1-5; D perhaps matches TRBD1 (6 bases). Trimming took off 6 bases at V and 11 bases at J, with 23 bases between the two ends. The CDR3 extends over 15 amino acids. In germline, CDR1 is MNHEY, CDR2 SMNVEV (reference sequence). CDR3 nucleotide sequence: TGTGCCAGCAGCACAACAGGGACCCCAGGGAAGTCCCAGCATTTT. Its protein product is CASSTTGTPGKSQHF.

Only a few counts were recorded for this clonotype. The chain employs TRBV29-1 and TRBJ2-3; 12 nucleotides line up with TRBD2. Germline V gene lookup returns CDR1 SQVTM and CDR2 ANQGSEA. This CDR3 spans 19 amino acids. V lost 1 base to trimming and J lost 4 bases; unmatched junction nucleotides: 15. CDR3: CSVEALAGGPSFRADTQYF. CDR3 nucleotide sequence: TGCAGCGTTGAAGCCCTAGCGGGAGGGCCTAGTTTCAGGGCAGATACGCAGTATTTT.

The chain combines TRBV11-3 with TRBJ2-3, with unresolved D. Trimming shortened V by 3 bases and J by 0 bases, and 7 bases separated the two germline ends. This CDR3 comprises 14 residues. Germline loops: CDR1 SGHNT, CDR2 YENEEA. In nucleotides, the CDR3 is TGTGCCAGCAGCTTCGTTGCTAGCACAGATACGCAGTATTTT. The encoded protein is CASSFVASTDTQYF.

The chain links TRBV7-9 to TRBJ2-1; TRBD1 agrees at 10 bases. This CDR3 is built from 16 residues. Germline trimming cut 10 bases from V and 7 bases from J; bases unmatched to any gene: 16. Germline CDR1 SEHNR, CDR2 FQNEAQ (reference sequence). DNA for the CDR3: TGTGCCAACAATATAATCCGGGACAGGGGCGATAATGAGCAGTTCTTC. It encodes CANNIIRDRGDNEQFF.

V usage is TRBV7-9 and J usage is TRBJ2-7; tentatively, D is TRBD2 (5 bases). V dropped 1 base and J dropped 2 bases, with 9 bases sitting between them. Germline V gene lookup returns CDR1 SEHNR and CDR2 FQNEAQ (reference sequence). The CDR3 is made up of 14 amino acids. CDR3 DNA: TGTGCCAGCAGCTTAGACGGGATTCCCTACGAGCAGTACTTC. It codes for CASSLDGIPYEQYF.